The 4 T cell receptor beta chains below all came from one sample that was sequenced in a study of blood T cells in healthy people across ages. The authors ran a second PCR of 7 to 11 cycles using a sample-barcoded 5' primer and a J-beta primer mix. MiXCR was run by TCRdb on the 5' RACE reads, yielding one entry per CDR3 protein. The data hold hundreds of thousands of distinct CDR3 sequences, with less than 45% observed a single time. The specimen sequenced was blood. The origin of the receptors is an elderly man in good health.

The chain links TRBV4-3 to TRBJ2-5; D perhaps matches TRBD2 (7 bases). The CDR3 totals 15 residues. Deletions cut 1 base from V and 3 bases from J, with 12 bases between. Germline V lookup: CDR1 LGHNA, CDR2 YSLEER. Here the CDR3 DNA reads TGCGCCAGCAGCCAAGGAGGGGGGGGGGAAGAGACCCAGTACTTC. It codes for CASSQGGGGEETQYF.

At least ten counts were recorded for this clonotype. V usage is TRBV3-1 and J usage is TRBJ2-3; D is undetermined. Looked up from germline, CDR1 is LGHDT and CDR2 is YNNKEL (reference sequence). Trimming left V 3 bases short and J 2 bases short, with 12 bases between. The CDR3 length is 15 residues. CDR3 residues: CASSQRRPDTDTQYF. As DNA, the CDR3 is TGTGCCAGCAGCCAGCGAAGACCCGACACAGATACGCAGTATTTT.

The chain combines TRBV20-1 with TRBJ2-1; 9 bases are a match to TRBD2. The trim removed 6 bases at V and 4 bases at J, leaving 10 bases unmatched. The CDR3 consists of 15 residues. CDR1 and CDR2 from the germline V gene are DFQATT and SNEGSKA (reference sequence). CDR3 in amino acids: CSATPGRGGYNEQFF. The CDR3 region has the DNA TGCAGTGCCACTCCCGGGCGGGGGGGATACAATGAGCAGTTCTTC.

This rearrangement joins TRBV7-2 to TRBJ2-1; 7 positions match TRBD2. Trimming at V came to 2 bases and at J to 0 bases, leaving 4 bases not matched to a gene. CDR1 is SGHTA and CDR2 is FQGNSA in the germline V gene. The CDR3 is 16 amino acids. The CDR3 sequence is CASSLNPGGSYNEQFF. The CDR3 DNA reads as TGTGCCAGCAGCTTAAACCCGGGGGGCTCCTACAATGAGCAGTTCTTC. Full variable domain (rest looked up from reference TRBV7-2 and TRBJ2-1): GAGVSQSPSNKVTEKGKDVELRCDPISGHTALYWYRQSLGQGLEFLIYFQGNSAPDKSGLPSDRFSAERTGGSVSTLTIQRTQQEDSAVYLCASSLNPGGSYNEQFFGPGTRLTVL.